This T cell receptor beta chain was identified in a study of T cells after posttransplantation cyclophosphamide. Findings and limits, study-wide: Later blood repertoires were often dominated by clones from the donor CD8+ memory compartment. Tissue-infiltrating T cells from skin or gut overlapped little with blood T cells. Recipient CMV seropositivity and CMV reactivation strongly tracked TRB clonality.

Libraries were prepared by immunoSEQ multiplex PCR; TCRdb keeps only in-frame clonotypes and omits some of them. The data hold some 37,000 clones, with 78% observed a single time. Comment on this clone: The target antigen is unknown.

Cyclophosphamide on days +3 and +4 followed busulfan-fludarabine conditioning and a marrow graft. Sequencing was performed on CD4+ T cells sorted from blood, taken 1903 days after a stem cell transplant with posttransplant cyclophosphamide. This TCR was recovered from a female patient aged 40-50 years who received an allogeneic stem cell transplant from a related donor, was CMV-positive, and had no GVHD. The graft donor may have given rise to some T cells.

The CDR3 sequence: CASSPSGTSTDTQYF. For the CDR3, the DNA is TGTGCCAGCAGCCCCTCCGGGACTAGCACAGATACGCAGTATTTT. The chain uses TRBV7-3 and TRBJ2-3; possibly TRBD2 for D (6 bases). Trimming removed 5 bases from V and 0 bases from J, with 12 bases in between. The CDR3 loop spans 15 amino acids. The germline V gene has CDR1 SGHTA and CDR2 FQGTGA.